This T cell receptor (beta chain) emerged from a study of T cell clonality in common variable immunodeficiency. General study points: TCRbeta clonality was increased in CVID versus healthy controls. Fewer TCRbeta clones were shared among CVID subjects than controls.

Equal genomic DNA amounts from CVID and control samples were sequenced. Libraries were prepared by immunoSEQ multiplex PCR; TCRdb keeps only in-frame clonotypes and omits some of them. The sample has roughly 34,000 clones, none seen only once. Most patients and controls had Caucasian heritage. After removal of 0 bases from V and 5 bases from J, the junction contained 3 bases not matched to a gene. The CDR3 runs 14 residues. The germline V gene encodes CDR1 DFQATT and CDR2 SNEGSKA (reference sequence). This clone was seen at least ten times. Its matching antigen is unknown. The read falls 3 residues short of the CDR3 end, and the missing part is taken from the germline J gene.

V gene TRBV20-1 combines with J gene TRBJ1-2, with 10 positions matching TRBD1. The sequenced sample was peripheral blood mononuclear cells. This clonotype originated in a person aged 18 to 75 in good health. The CDR3 loop reads CSARDEDRGYGYTF. The CDR3 bases that were read are TGCAGTGCTAGAGATGAGGACAGGGGGTATGGC.